These 13 T cell receptor beta chains originate from one sample sequenced in a study of T-cell memory formation after mild COVID-19 (dated by TCRdb to about 2021). The method was 5' RACE. The reads were generated on an Illumina NovaSeq 6000. Using fastp trimming at Q25 and MiXCR clonotype assembly, TCRdb reanalyzed the public sequencing data and kept in-frame beta chains. Each entry merges the rows of one CDR3 protein and shows their most common DNA and genes. The sample records 450,000 or so distinct CDR3 sequences, roughly 25% of which are singletons. The ten largest clones represent 9.5% to 15% of the sample. Sequences were obtained from PBMCs or a T cell subset sorted from them (not recorded which). The source is an adult woman who had mild COVID-19 (a few samples of this study predate the infection). The sample titles of this study are shuffled in the database, so cell type and time point are left out; the donor was told from shared clones.

The chain joins TRBV5-1 to TRBJ2-7, with D tentatively TRBD1 (5 bases). Germline V CDR1 and CDR2: SGHRS, YFSETQ. The CDR3 totals 16 residues. V was clipped by 1 base and J by 0 bases, with 14 bases between them. DNA for the CDR3: TGCGCCAGCAGCTTGATCCCATCGACAGACTCCTACGAGCAGTACTTC. Amino acid sequence: CASSLIPSTDSYEQYF.

The chain links TRBV27 to TRBJ2-5; either TRBD1 or TRBD2 may supply D (5 bases each). CDR1 and CDR2 from the germline V gene are MNHEY and SMNVEV (reference sequence). This CDR3 is 17 amino acids long. V lost 5 bases and J 4 bases, leaving 23 bases between the germline ends. Here the CDR3 reads CASSPLRDRLRGETQYF. Here the CDR3 DNA reads TGTGCCAGCAGTCCCCTCCGGGACCGACTGAGGGGAGAGACCCAGTACTTC.

This sequence joins TRBV5-1 and TRBJ2-1, with TRBD2 matching 9 bases. CDR1 is SGHRS and CDR2 is YFSETQ in the germline V gene. CDR3 length equals 14 residues. V shed 6 bases, J shed 4 bases, and the junction held 5 bases outside the gene matches. DNA for the CDR3: TGCGCCAGCAATGTGGCGGGGGGGTACAATGAGCAGTTCTTC. It is translated as CASNVAGGYNEQFF.

The rearrangement uses TRBV24-1 and TRBJ1-1; D not resolved. The CDR3 loop spans 14 amino acids. Germline values: CDR1 KGHDR, CDR2 SFDVKD. With 11 bases removed from V and 2 bases from J, the gap between germline ends came to 17 bases. Written as DNA, the CDR3 is TGTGCCAGCCCGGACGGAACTGACAACACTGAAGCTTTCTTT. Protein: CASPDGTDNTEAFF.

This clonotype was counted between two and nine times. The rearrangement joins TRBV7-2 to TRBJ2-1; D is uncertain. Deletions cut 7 bases from V and 7 bases from J, with 11 bases between. Germline CDR1 SGHTA, CDR2 FQGNSA. The CDR3 runs to 12 residues. This chain's CDR3 is CASTSPRNEQFF. In DNA, the CDR3 is TGTGCCAGCACCTCCCCGCGTAATGAGCAGTTCTTC.

This clonotype was seen more than once but under ten times. V and J are TRBV29-1 and TRBJ2-7; 7 nucleotides line up with TRBD2. V gave up 4 bases and J gave up 1 base; unmatched junction bases: 7. CDR3 length: 14 amino acids. Germline V gives CDR1 SQVTM, CDR2 ANQGSEA. CDR3 DNA: TGCAGCGTTGTGTCGCTAGCGGTTTCCTACGAGCAGTACTTC. It codes for CSVVSLAVSYEQYF.

The rearrangement links TRBV7-6 to TRBJ2-7, with D uncertain. The V gene lost 5 bases and the J gene lost 3 bases, with 17 bases spanning the gap. This CDR3 has 15 residues. Germline V gene sequence: CDR1 SGHVS, CDR2 FNYEAQ. The CDR3 sequence is CASSPQAGSYYEQYF. The CDR3 DNA follows: TGTGCCAGCAGCCCTCAAGCCGGGTCCTACTACGAGCAGTACTTC.

V gene TRBV9 combines with J gene TRBJ2-4; D remains unclear. The V end lost 4 bases, the J end lost 3 bases, and 11 bases lay between the germline ends. Germline V gene sequence: CDR1 SGDLS, CDR2 YYNGEE. This CDR3 is 14 amino acids long. In nucleotides, the CDR3 is TGTGCCAGCAGCCCACAGCTGAACAAAAACATTCAGTACTTC. It encodes CASSPQLNKNIQYF.

The CDR3 here is CASNRDREAEAFF. DNA of the CDR3: TGTGCCAGCAACCGGGACAGGGAGGCTGAAGCTTTCTTT. V usage is TRBV2 and J usage is TRBJ1-1; 9 bases are a match to TRBD1. J gave up 6 bases and V 7 bases, and 6 bases lay outside the gene matches. Germline values: CDR1 SNHLY, CDR2 FYNNEI. The CDR3 covers 13 residues.

The chain is built from TRBV20-1 and TRBJ2-3; D is tentatively TRBD1 or TRBD2 (5 bases each). Trimming took off 2 bases at V and 4 bases at J, with 16 bases between the two ends. CDR3 length equals 15 residues. Germline V gene sequence: CDR1 DFQATT, CDR2 SNEGSKA (reference sequence). Written as DNA, the CDR3 is TGCAGTGCTAGATATCCCGGGACCCGCGCAGATACGCAGTATTTT. Protein sequence: CSARYPGTRADTQYF.

The V and J genes are TRBV6-2 or TRBV6-3 and TRBJ2-7; 10 nucleotides align to TRBD2. The CDR3 has 17 amino acids. The ends lost 5 bases at V and 2 bases at J; junction bases unmatched: 12. Germline CDR1 MNHEY, CDR2 SVGEGT. The CDR3 protein is CASSPLPSGREAYEQYF. The CDR3 DNA reads TGTGCCAGCAGTCCCCTCCCAAGCGGGAGGGAGGCCTACGAGCAGTACTTC.

The chain has TRBV7-2 and TRBJ1-1; D gene uncertain. Trimming took 5 bases from V and 5 from J, leaving 15 bases between them. Germline V lookup: CDR1 SGHTA, CDR2 FQGNSA. This CDR3 has 14 residues. The CDR3 region is CASSHPSLRTEAFF. CDR3 bases: TGTGCCAGCAGCCACCCGTCATTGAGGACTGAAGCTTTCTTT.

The V call is TRBV20-1, the J call TRBJ1-1; the match to TRBD1 covers 8 bases. The germline CDR1 and CDR2 sequences are DFQATT and SNEGSKA (reference sequence). V trimming: 0 bases; J trimming: 4 bases; junction bases outside the gene matches: 4. The CDR3 totals 14 residues. The CDR3 protein is CSARDSGGFTEAFF. The CDR3 DNA reads as TGCAGTGCTAGAGATTCAGGGGGCTTCACTGAAGCTTTCTTT.